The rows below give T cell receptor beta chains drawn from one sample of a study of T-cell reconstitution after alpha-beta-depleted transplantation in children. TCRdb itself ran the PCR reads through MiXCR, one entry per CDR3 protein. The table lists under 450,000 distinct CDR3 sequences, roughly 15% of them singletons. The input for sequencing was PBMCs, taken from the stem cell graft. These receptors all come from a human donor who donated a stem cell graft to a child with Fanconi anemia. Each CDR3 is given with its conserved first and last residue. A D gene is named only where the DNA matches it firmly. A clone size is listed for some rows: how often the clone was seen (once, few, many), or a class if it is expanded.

CDR3nt: TGCAGTGCTAGAGATCGGACGAGCTCTGGAAACACCATATATTTT
CDR3aa: CSARDRTSSGNTIYF
v_gene: TRBV20-1
j_gene: TRBJ1-3
abundance: -
d_gene: -

CDR3nt: TGTGCCATCAGTGAGGGCAATCAGCCCCAGCATTTT
CDR3aa: CAISEGNQPQHF
v_gene: TRBV10-3
j_gene: TRBJ1-5
abundance: many
d_gene: -

CDR3nt: TGTGCCAGCAACCCCGGGGTAACAGATACGCAGTATTTT
CDR3aa: CASNPGVTDTQYF
v_gene: TRBV2
j_gene: TRBJ2-3
abundance: -
d_gene: -

CDR3nt: TGTGCCAGCAGCTTACTTATACAGAACTCTGGGGCCAACGTCCTGACTTTC
CDR3aa: CASSLLIQNSGANVLTF
v_gene: TRBV7-2
j_gene: TRBJ2-6
abundance: many
d_gene: -

CDR3nt: TGTGCCAGCAGAAATAGCGGGTACCCCTACTACGAGCAGTACTTC
CDR3aa: CASRNSGYPYYEQYF
v_gene: TRBV27
j_gene: TRBJ2-7
abundance: -
d_gene: TRBD2

CDR3nt: TGTGCCAGCAGCGTAGGTTCGGGTTTGCACAATGAGCAGTTCTTC
CDR3aa: CASSVGSGLHNEQFF
v_gene: TRBV9
j_gene: TRBJ2-1
abundance: few
d_gene: -

CDR3nt: TGTGCCAGCAGCTTAGATATAAAGTCCGGGGAGCTGTTTTTT
CDR3aa: CASSLDIKSGELFF
v_gene: TRBV11-2
j_gene: TRBJ2-2
abundance: few
d_gene: -

CDR3nt: TGCAGTGCTATAAGGGTGGGCAATGAGCAGTTCTTC
CDR3aa: CSAIRVGNEQFF
v_gene: TRBV20-1
j_gene: TRBJ2-1
abundance: -
d_gene: -

CDR3nt: TGTGCCAGCAGTTTAATCGGAGCTGGACTTGGGAACACTGAAGCTTTCTTT
CDR3aa: CASSLIGAGLGNTEAFF
v_gene: TRBV27
j_gene: TRBJ1-1
abundance: -
d_gene: -

CDR3nt: TGTGCCAGCAGCGGGGGGTATAACACTGAAGCTTTCTTT
CDR3aa: CASSGGYNTEAFF
v_gene: TRBV5-5
j_gene: TRBJ1-1
abundance: many
d_gene: -

CDR3nt: TGTGCCAGCAGCTTAGCCGGGCAGGGGGCCTACGAGCAGTACTTC
CDR3aa: CASSLAGQGAYEQYF
v_gene: TRBV11-2
j_gene: TRBJ2-7
abundance: -
d_gene: TRBD1

CDR3nt: TGTGCCAGCAGCTCCGGACTAGCGGGGGGCAGAGATACGCAGTATTTT
CDR3aa: CASSSGLAGGRDTQYF
v_gene: TRBV9
j_gene: TRBJ2-3
abundance: -
d_gene: TRBD2

CDR3nt: TGTGCCAGCAGTTTAAGGGATTTCTCCTACAATGAGCAGTTCTTC
CDR3aa: CASSLRDFSYNEQFF
v_gene: TRBV27
j_gene: TRBJ2-1
abundance: -
d_gene: -

CDR3nt: TGTGCCAGCAGCTCCGGGACAGGAGTCCCACCCCTCCACTTT
CDR3aa: CASSSGTGVPPLHF
v_gene: TRBV13
j_gene: TRBJ1-6
abundance: -
d_gene: TRBD1

CDR3nt: TGTGCCAGCAGGGTGGGGACTGCGAACACTGAAGCTTTCTTT
CDR3aa: CASRVGTANTEAFF
v_gene: TRBV12-3/TRBV12-4
j_gene: TRBJ1-1
abundance: few
d_gene: -

CDR3nt: TGTGCCAGCAGCCGCTCCCTAGATCCTGAAGCTTTCTTT
CDR3aa: CASSRSLDPEAFF
v_gene: TRBV11-1
j_gene: TRBJ1-1
abundance: many
d_gene: -

CDR3nt: TGTGCCTTCAGTCCCCGGGACAGGGGGCTCGCGAACACCGGGGAGCTGTTTTTT
CDR3aa: CAFSPRDRGLANTGELFF
v_gene: TRBV2
j_gene: TRBJ2-2
abundance: -
d_gene: TRBD1

CDR3nt: TGCAGTGCTGGAGGCGGGTATGAGCAGTTCTTC
CDR3aa: CSAGGGYEQFF
v_gene: TRBV20-1
j_gene: TRBJ2-1
abundance: few
d_gene: -

CDR3nt: TGTGCCAGCAGCTCTCGGGACAGGATTAACTATGGCTACACCTTC
CDR3aa: CASSSRDRINYGYTF
v_gene: TRBV9
j_gene: TRBJ1-2
abundance: few
d_gene: TRBD1

CDR3nt: TGCGCCAGCAGTGCCTGGGGGCGGACCGGGGAGCTGTTTTTT
CDR3aa: CASSAWGRTGELFF
v_gene: TRBV10-2
j_gene: TRBJ2-2
abundance: -
d_gene: -

CDR3nt: TGTGCCAGCAGCCAAGAAAAGGGAAGTTACGGGACCGGGGAGCTGTTTTTT
CDR3aa: CASSQEKGSYGTGELFF
v_gene: TRBV4-2
j_gene: TRBJ2-2
abundance: -
d_gene: -

CDR3nt: TGCAGTGCTAGAGGTCCGGAGTCCTACGAGCAGTACTTC
CDR3aa: CSARGPESYEQYF
v_gene: TRBV20-1
j_gene: TRBJ2-7
abundance: -
d_gene: -

CDR3nt: TGTGCCAGCAGCCGGACAGTTCCTAGCGTCGGGACGCAGTATTTT
CDR3aa: CASSRTVPSVGTQYF
v_gene: TRBV7-9
j_gene: TRBJ2-3
abundance: -
d_gene: -

CDR3nt: TGCAGCGTTGCAATGCAGAGCTCCTACAATGAGCAGTTCTTC
CDR3aa: CSVAMQSSYNEQFF
v_gene: TRBV29-1
j_gene: TRBJ2-1
abundance: many
d_gene: -

CDR3nt: TGTGCCAGCAGCTTAGTCGCGGGGGAATCACCCCTCCACTTT
CDR3aa: CASSLVAGESPLHF
v_gene: TRBV7-2
j_gene: TRBJ1-6
abundance: few
d_gene: -

CDR3nt: TGTGCCAGCAGTTTTAAAAACTCTGGGGCCAACGTCCTGACTTTC
CDR3aa: CASSFKNSGANVLTF
v_gene: TRBV27
j_gene: TRBJ2-6
abundance: -
d_gene: -

CDR3nt: TGTGCCAGCAGTTTAATGGGGGTACGGCAAGCTTTCTTT
CDR3aa: CASSLMGVRQAFF
v_gene: TRBV12-3/TRBV12-4
j_gene: TRBJ1-1
abundance: -
d_gene: -

CDR3nt: TGTGCCACCCAGCGGAGGGGGGGATACAATGAGCAGTTCTTC
CDR3aa: CATQRRGGYNEQFF
v_gene: TRBV11-2
j_gene: TRBJ2-1
abundance: -
d_gene: -

CDR3nt: TGCGCCAGCAGCTTGATGGACCATTACAATGAGCAGTTCTTC
CDR3aa: CASSLMDHYNEQFF
v_gene: TRBV5-1
j_gene: TRBJ2-1
abundance: -
d_gene: -

CDR3nt: TGTGCCAGCAGTTTGGGGCCTAGCGGGGGGTACAATGAGCAGTTCTTC
CDR3aa: CASSLGPSGGYNEQFF
v_gene: TRBV12-3/TRBV12-4
j_gene: TRBJ2-1
abundance: many
d_gene: TRBD2

CDR3nt: TGCAGTGCTAGAGAGGGGGGAGTGGGGTACGAGCAGTACTTC
CDR3aa: CSAREGGVGYEQYF
v_gene: TRBV20-1
j_gene: TRBJ2-7
abundance: many
d_gene: -